This TCR beta chain is from a study of blood T cell repertoires in COVID-19. Turning to the study itself: Sample material is recorded as cDNA or gDNA derived from T cells, B-cell-depleted T cells, or PBMCs.

V dropped 3 bases and J dropped 1 base, with 15 bases sitting between them. Per germline, CDR1 SGDLS and CDR2 YYNGEE. The CDR3 covers 16 residues. This clone has more than one count but fewer than ten. Enrollees, about 18 to 100 years old, lived in about two dozen US areas. Recovery among Cohort 3 donors was established by two negative PCRs, clearance, or symptom resolution. Per the study methods: How many nucleated cells were present was estimated from reference gene primer amplification. Clones were sequenced by immunoSEQ multiplex PCR, and TCRdb holds only the in-frame ones, with some missing. Clone size and the V and J calls come from that table; the DNA yielded D and trimming. Found here are around 500,000 clones, approximately 90% of them singletons; the top ten hold 1.5% to 2%.

The chain joins TRBV9 to TRBJ2-3; TRBD2 is a possible D gene (6 bases). Sequencing was performed on PBMCs or T cells enriched from blood (not recorded which). This TCR was recovered from a woman in her 40s who had recovered from COVID-19. The CDR3 region is CASSGTAGFGTDTQYF. DNA of the CDR3: TGTGCCAGCAGCGGAACTGCGGGGTTCGGCACAGATACGCAGTATTTT.